The following is a T cell receptor beta chain sequence with its context. The table came from immunoSEQ multiplex PCR; TCRdb's copy has only in-frame clones and leaves some out. This sample has approximately 64,000 clones, with around 84% found just once. CDR3 size: 13 residues. The ends were cut back, 6 bases at V and 4 bases at J, with 12 bases in the middle. Germline-derived CDR1 and CDR2 are MNHEY and SVGAGI. This specimen comes from a study of T cell responses to AZD1222 COVID-19 vaccine. The chain is built from TRBV6-5 and TRBJ1-2; TRBD1 might be the D (5 bases). The material sequenced was peripheral blood, taken on day 0 of AZD1222 vaccination. This clonotype was obtained from an adult in good health. DNA of the CDR3: TGTGCCAGCAGGACGGACGGGGGCTATGGCTACACCTTC. Translation gives CASRTDGGYGYTF.